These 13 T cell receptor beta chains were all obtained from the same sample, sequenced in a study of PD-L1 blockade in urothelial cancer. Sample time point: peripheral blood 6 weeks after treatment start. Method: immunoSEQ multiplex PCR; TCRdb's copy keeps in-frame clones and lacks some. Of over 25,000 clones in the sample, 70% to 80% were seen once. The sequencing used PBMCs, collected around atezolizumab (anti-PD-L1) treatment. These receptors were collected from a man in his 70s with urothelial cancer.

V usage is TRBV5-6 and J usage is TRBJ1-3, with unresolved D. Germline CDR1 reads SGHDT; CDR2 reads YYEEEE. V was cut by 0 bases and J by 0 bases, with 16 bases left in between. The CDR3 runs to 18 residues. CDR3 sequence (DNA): TGTGCCAGCAGCTTGGTCGGTGGGCTCAGAAGCTCTGGAAACACCATATATTTT. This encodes CASSLVGGLRSSGNTIYF.

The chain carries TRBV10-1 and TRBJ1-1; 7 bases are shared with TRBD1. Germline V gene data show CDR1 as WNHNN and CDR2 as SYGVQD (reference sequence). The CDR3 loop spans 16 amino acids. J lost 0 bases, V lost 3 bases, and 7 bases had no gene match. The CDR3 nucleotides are TGCGCCAGCAGTGACTACAGGGGCCGGGTGAACACTGAAGCTTTCTTT. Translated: CASSDYRGRVNTEAFF.

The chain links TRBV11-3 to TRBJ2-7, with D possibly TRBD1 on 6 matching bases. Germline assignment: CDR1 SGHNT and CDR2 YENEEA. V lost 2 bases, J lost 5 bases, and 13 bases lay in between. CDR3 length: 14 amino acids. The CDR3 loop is CASSLPAGAHEQYF. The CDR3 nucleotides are TGTGCCAGCAGCTTACCGGCAGGGGCCCACGAGCAGTACTTC.

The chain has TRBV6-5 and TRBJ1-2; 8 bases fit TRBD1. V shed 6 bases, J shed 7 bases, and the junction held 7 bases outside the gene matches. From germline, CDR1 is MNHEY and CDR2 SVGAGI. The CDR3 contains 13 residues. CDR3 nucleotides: TGTGCCAGCAGACTCGACAGGGGCACTGGCTACACCTTC. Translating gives CASRLDRGTGYTF.

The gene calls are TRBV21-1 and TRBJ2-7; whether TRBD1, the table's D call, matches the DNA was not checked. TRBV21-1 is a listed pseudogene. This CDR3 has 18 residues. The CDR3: CASSNPAPTGGKLSEQYF. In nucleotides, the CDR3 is TGTGCCAGCAGCAATCCGGCCCCGACAGGGGGAAAGTTGTCCGAGCAGTACTTC.

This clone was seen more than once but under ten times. The CDR3 DNA reads TGTGCCAGCAGCTCGGGACAGGCCAACACCATATATTTT. This translates into CASSSGQANTIYF. The V and J genes are TRBV7-6 and TRBJ1-3; 8 bases agree with TRBD1. Germline V gene lookup returns CDR1 SGHVS and CDR2 FNYEAQ. This CDR3 is 13 amino acids long. The trim removed 4 bases at V and 7 bases at J, leaving 3 bases unmatched.

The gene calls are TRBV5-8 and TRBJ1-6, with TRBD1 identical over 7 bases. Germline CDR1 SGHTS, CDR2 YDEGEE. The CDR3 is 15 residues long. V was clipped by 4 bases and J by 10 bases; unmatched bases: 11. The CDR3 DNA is TGTGCCAGCAGCCTGCGACAGGGTGGTCACTCACCCCTCCACTTT. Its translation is CASSLRQGGHSPLHF.

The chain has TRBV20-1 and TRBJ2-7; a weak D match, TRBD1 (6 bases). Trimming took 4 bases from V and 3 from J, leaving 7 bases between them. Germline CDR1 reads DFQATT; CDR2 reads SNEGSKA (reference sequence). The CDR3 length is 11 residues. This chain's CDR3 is CSAIRGYEQYF. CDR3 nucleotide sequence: TGCAGTGCTATCAGGGGCTACGAGCAGTACTTC.

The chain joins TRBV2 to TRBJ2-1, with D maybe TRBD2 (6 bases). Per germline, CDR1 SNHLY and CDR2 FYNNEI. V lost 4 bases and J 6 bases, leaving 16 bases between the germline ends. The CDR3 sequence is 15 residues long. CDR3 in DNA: TGTGCCAGCAGTGGAACTAGCCCCCTCCGCAATGAGCAGTTCTTC. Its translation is CASSGTSPLRNEQFF.

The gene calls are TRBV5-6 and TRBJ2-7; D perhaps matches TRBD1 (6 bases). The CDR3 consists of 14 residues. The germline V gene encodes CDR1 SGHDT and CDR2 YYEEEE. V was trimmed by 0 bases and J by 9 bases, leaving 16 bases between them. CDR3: CASSLGGGTFGQYF. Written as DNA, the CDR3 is TGTGCCAGCAGCTTGGGAGGGGGTACCTTTGGGCAGTACTTC. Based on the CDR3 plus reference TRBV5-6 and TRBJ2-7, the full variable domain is DAGVTQSPTHLIKTRGQQVTLRCSPKSGHDTVSWYQQALGQGPQFIFQYYEEEERQRGNFPDRFSGHQFPNYSSELNVNALLLGDSALYLCASSLGGGTFGQYFGPGTRLTVT.

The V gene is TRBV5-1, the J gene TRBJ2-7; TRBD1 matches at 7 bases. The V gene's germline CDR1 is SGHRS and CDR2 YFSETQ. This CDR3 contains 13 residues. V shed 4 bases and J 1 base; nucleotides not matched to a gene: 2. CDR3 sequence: CASSRTGSYEQYF. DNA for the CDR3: TGCGCCAGCAGCCGGACAGGTTCCTACGAGCAGTACTTC. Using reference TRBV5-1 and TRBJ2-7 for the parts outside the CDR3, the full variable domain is KAGVTQTPRYLIKTRGQQVTLSCSPISGHRSVSWYQQTPGQGLQFLFEYFSETQRNKGNFPGRFSGRQFSNSRSEMNVSTLELGDSALYLCASSRTGSYEQYFGPGTRLTVT.

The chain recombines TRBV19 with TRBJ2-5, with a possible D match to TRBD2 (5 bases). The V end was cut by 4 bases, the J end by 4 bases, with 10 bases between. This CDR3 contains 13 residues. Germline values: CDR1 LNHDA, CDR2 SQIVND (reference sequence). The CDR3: CASSSLEGETQYF. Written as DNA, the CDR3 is TGTGCCAGTAGTAGTTTAGAGGGAGAGACCCAGTACTTC.

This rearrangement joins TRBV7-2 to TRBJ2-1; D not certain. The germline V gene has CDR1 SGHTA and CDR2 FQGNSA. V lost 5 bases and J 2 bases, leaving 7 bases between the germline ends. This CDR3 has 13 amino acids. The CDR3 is CASSQQAYNEQFF. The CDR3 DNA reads TGTGCCAGCAGCCAACAAGCCTACAATGAGCAGTTCTTC. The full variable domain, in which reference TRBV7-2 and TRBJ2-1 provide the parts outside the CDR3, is GAGVSQSPSNKVTEKGKDVELRCDPISGHTALYWYRQSLGQGLEFLIYFQGNSAPDKSGLPSDRFSAERTGGSVSTLTIQRTQQEDSAVYLCASSQQAYNEQFFGPGTRLTVL.